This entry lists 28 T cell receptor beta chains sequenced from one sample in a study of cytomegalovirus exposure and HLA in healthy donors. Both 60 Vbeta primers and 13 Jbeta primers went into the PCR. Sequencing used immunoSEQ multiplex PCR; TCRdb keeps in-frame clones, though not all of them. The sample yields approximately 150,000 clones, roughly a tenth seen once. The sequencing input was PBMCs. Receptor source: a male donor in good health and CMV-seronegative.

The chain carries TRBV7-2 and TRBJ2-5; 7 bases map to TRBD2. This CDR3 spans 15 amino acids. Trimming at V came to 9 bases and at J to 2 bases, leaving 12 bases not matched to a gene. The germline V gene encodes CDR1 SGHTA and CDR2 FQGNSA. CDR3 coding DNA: TGTGCCAGTAATAGGGGTAGCGGGCTGCAAGAGACCCAGTACTTC. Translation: CASNRGSGLQETQYF.

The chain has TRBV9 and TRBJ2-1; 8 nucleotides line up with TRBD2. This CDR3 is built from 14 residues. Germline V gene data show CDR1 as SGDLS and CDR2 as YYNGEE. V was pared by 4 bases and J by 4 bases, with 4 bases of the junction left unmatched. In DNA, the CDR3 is TGTGCCAGCAGCCCGCCGGGGGGGTACAATGAGCAGTTCTTC. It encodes CASSPPGGYNEQFF. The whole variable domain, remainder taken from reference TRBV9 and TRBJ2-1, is DSGVTQTPKHLITATGQRVTLRCSPRSGDLSVYWYQQSLDQGLQFLIQYYNGEERAKGNILERFSAQQFPDLHSELNLSSLELGDSALYFCASSPPGGYNEQFFGPGTRLTVL.

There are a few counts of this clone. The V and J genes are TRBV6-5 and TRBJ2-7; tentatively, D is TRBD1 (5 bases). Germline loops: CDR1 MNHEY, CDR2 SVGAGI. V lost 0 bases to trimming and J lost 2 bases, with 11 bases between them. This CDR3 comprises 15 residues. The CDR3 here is CASSYSQGSPYEQYF. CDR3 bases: TGTGCCAGCAGTTACTCCCAGGGTAGCCCCTACGAGCAGTACTTC.

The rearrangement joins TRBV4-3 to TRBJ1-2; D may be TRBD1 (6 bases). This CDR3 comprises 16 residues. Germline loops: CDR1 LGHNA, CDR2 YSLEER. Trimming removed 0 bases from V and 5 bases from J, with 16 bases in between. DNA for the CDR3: TGCGCCAGCAGCCAAGATTTCGCAGGGGAATTTTATGGCTACACCTTC. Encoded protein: CASSQDFAGEFYGYTF.

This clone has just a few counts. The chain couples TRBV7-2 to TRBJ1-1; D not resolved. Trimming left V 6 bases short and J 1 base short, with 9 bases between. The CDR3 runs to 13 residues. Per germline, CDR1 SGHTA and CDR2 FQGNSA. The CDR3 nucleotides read TGTGCCAGCAGGGGTTGGGCGAACACTGAAGCTTTCTTT. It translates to CASRGWANTEAFF.

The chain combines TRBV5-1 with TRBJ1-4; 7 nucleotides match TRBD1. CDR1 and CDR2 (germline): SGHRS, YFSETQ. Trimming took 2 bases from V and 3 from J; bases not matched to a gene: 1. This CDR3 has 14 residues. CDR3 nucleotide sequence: TGCGCCAGCAGCTTAGGGACAGCTAATGAAAAACTGTTTTTT. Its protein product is CASSLGTANEKLFF. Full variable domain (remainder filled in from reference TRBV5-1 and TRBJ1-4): KAGVTQTPRYLIKTRGQQVTLSCSPISGHRSVSWYQQTPGQGLQFLFEYFSETQRNKGNFPGRFSGRQFSNSRSEMNVSTLELGDSALYLCASSLGTANEKLFFGSGTQLSVL.

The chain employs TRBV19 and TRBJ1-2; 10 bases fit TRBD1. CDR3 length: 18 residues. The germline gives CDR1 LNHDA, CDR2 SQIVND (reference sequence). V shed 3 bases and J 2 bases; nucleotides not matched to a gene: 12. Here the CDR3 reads CASSMRRQGADLNYGYTF. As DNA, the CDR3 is TGTGCCAGTAGTATGAGAAGACAGGGGGCCGATTTGAACTATGGCTACACCTTC.

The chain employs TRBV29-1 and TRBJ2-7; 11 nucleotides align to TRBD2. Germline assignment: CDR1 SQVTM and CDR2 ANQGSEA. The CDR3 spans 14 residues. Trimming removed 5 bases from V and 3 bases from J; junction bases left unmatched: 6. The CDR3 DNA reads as TGCAGCGTTAAGGGGGGGACTAGCGGCTACGAGCAGTACTTC. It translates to CSVKGGTSGYEQYF.

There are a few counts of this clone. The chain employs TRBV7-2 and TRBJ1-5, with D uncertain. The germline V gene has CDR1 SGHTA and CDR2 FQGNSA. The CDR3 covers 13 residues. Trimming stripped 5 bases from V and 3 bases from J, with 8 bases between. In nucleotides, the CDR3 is TGTGCCAGCAGCCTAAGAGACAATCAGCCCCAGCATTTT. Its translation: CASSLRDNQPQHF.

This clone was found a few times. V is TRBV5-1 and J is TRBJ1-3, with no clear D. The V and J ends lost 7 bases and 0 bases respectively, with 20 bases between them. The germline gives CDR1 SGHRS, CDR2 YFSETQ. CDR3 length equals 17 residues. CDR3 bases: TGCGCCAGCTCAGGAGGTAGCGGTCCGGCCTCTGGAAACACCATATATTTT. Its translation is CASSGGSGPASGNTIYF. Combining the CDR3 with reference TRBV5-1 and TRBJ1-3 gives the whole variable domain KAGVTQTPRYLIKTRGQQVTLSCSPISGHRSVSWYQQTPGQGLQFLFEYFSETQRNKGNFPGRFSGRQFSNSRSEMNVSTLELGDSALYLCASSGGSGPASGNTIYFGEGSWLTVV.

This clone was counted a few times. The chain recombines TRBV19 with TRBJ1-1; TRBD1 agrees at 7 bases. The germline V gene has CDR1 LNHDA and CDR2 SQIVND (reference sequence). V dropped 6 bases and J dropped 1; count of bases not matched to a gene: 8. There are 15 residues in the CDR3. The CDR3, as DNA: TGTGCCAGTAGACGACAGGGAGATTCGAACACTGAAGCTTTCTTT. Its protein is CASRRQGDSNTEAFF.

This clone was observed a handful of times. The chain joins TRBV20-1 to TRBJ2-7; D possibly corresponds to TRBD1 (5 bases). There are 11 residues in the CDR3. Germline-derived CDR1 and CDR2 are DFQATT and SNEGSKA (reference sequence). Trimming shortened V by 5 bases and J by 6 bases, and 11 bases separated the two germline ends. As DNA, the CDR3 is TGCAGTGCTGGGGCTCCGGCCGAGCAGTACTTC. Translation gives CSAGAPAEQYF.

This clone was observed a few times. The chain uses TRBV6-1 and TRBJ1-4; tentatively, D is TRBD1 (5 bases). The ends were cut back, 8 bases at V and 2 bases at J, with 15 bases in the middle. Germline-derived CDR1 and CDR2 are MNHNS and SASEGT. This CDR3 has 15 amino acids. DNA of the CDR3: TGTGCCAGCTTAACTCAGGGTTCCACTAATGAAAAACTGTTTTTT. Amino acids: CASLTQGSTNEKLFF.

The CDR3 region is CASSQDASGGDEQYF. CDR3 nucleotide sequence: TGCGCCAGCAGCCAAGACGCTAGCGGGGGCGACGAGCAGTACTTC. V gene TRBV4-1 combines with J gene TRBJ2-5, with 10 bases aligning to TRBD2. The DNA end is a closer match to TRBJ2-7, so the J assignment may be wrong. CDR1 is MGHRA and CDR2 is YSYEKL in the germline V gene. The CDR3 has 15 residues.

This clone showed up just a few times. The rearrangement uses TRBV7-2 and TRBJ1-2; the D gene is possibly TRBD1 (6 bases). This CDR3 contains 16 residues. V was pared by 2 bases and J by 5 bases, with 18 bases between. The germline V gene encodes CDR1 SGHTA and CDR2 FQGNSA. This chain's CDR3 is CASSLLRGRGPYGYTF. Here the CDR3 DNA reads TGTGCCAGCAGCTTACTCCGGGGCAGGGGTCCTTATGGCTACACCTTC.

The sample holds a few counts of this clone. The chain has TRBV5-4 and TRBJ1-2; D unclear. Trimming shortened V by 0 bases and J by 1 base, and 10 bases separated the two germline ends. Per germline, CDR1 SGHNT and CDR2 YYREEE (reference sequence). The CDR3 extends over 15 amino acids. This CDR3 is CASSLAFGINYGYTF. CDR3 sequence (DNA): TGTGCCAGCAGCTTGGCCTTCGGGATTAACTATGGCTACACCTTC.

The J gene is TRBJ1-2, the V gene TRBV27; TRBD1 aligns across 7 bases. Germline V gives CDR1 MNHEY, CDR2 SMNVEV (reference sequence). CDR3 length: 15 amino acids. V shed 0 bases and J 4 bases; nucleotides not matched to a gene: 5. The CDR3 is CASSLSTGWSYGYTF. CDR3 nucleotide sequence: TGTGCCAGCAGTTTATCGACAGGGTGGTCCTATGGCTACACCTTC.

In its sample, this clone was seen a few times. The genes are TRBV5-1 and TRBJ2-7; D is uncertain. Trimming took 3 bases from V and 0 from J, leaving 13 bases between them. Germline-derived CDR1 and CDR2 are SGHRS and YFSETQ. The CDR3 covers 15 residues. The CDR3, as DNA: TGCGCCAGCAGCTCATTACCGACATTCTCCTACGAGCAGTACTTC. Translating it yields CASSSLPTFSYEQYF.

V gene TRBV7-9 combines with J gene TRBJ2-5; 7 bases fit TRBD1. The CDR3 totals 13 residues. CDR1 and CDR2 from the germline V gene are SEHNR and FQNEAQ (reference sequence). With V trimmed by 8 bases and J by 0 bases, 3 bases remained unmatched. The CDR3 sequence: CASQDRYQETQYF. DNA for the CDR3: TGTGCCAGCCAGGACAGGTACCAAGAGACCCAGTACTTC.

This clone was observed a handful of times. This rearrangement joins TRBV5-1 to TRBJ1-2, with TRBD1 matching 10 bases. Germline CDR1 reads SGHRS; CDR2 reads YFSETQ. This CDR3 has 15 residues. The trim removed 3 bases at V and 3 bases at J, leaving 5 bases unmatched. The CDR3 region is CASSSRQGAHYGYTF. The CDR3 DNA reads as TGCGCCAGCAGCTCCCGACAGGGGGCGCACTATGGCTACACCTTC. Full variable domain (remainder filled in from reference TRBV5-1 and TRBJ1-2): KAGVTQTPRYLIKTRGQQVTLSCSPISGHRSVSWYQQTPGQGLQFLFEYFSETQRNKGNFPGRFSGRQFSNSRSEMNVSTLELGDSALYLCASSSRQGAHYGYTFGSGTRLTVV.

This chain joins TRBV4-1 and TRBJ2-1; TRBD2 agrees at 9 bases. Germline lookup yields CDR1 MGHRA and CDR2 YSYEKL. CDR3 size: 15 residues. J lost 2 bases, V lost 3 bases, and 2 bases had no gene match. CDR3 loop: CASSHLAGTYNEQFF. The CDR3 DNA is TGCGCCAGCAGCCACCTAGCGGGGACCTACAATGAGCAGTTCTTC.

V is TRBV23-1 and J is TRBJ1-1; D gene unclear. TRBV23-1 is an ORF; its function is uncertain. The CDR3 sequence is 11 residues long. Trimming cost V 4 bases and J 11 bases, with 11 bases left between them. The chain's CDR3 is CASSRAAWAFF. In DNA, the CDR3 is TGCGCCAGCAGTCGGGCCGCCTGGGCTTTCTTT.

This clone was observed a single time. The CDR3 nucleotides are TGTGCCAGCAGCTCGACAGGGGGATTTAATGAAAAACTGTTTTTT. Translating it yields CASSSTGGFNEKLFF. The chain carries TRBV11-2 and TRBJ1-4; 9 bases agree with TRBD1. V was pared by 4 bases and J by 4 bases, with 4 bases of the junction left unmatched. The CDR3 sequence is 15 residues long. Per the germline V gene, CDR1 is SGHAT and CDR2 is FQNNGV.

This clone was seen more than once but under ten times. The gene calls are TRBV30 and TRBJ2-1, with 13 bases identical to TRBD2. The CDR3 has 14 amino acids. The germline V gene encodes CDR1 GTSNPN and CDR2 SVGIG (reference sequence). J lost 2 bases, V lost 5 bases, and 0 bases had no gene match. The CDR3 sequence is CAWGTSGAYNEQFF. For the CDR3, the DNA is TGTGCCTGGGGGACTAGCGGGGCCTACAATGAGCAGTTCTTC. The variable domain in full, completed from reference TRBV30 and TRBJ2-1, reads SQTIHQWPATLVQPVGSPLSLECTVEGTSNPNLYWYRQAAGRGLQLLFYSVGIGQISSEVPQNLSASRPQDRQFILSSKKLLLSDSGFYLCAWGTSGAYNEQFFGPGTRLTVL.

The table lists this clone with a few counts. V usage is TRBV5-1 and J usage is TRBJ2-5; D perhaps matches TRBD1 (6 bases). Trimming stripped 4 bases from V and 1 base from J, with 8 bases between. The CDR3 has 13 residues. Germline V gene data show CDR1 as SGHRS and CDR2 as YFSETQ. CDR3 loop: CASSATGQETQYF. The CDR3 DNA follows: TGCGCCAGCAGCGCGACAGGCCAAGAGACCCAGTACTTC.

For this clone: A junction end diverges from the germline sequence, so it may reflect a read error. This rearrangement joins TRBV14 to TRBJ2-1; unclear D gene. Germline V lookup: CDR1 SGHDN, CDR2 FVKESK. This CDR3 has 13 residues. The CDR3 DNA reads TGTGCCAGCAGCCAGCGCTCCTACAGTGAGCAGTTCTTC. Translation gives CASSQRSYSEQFF.

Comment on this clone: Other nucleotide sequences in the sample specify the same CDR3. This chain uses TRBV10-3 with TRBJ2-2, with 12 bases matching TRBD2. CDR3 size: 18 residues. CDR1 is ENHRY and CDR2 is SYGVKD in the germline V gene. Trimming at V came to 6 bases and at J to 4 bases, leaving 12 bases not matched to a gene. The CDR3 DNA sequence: TGTGCCATCAGGGATCCTAGCGGGAGGGCCCAGGGCACCGGGGAGCTGTTTTTT. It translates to CAIRDPSGRAQGTGELFF.

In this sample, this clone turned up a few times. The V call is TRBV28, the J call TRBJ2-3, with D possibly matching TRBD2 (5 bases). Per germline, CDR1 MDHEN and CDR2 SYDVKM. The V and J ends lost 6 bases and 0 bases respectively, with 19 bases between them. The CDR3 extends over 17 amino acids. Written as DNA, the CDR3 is TGTGCCAGCAGACCTATGAGGAGGACCACTAGCACAGATACGCAGTATTTT. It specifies CASRPMRRTTSTDTQYF.